Shown below are 20 T cell receptor beta chains from a single sample sequenced in a study of cytomegalovirus exposure and HLA in healthy donors. The PCR made use of 60 Vbeta and 13 Jbeta primers. The protocol was immunoSEQ multiplex PCR, while the TCRdb copy is restricted to in-frame clones and leaves out a portion. The repertoire holds around 200,000 clones, approximately 85% seen once, with less than 2.5% in the top ten. Sequenced: PBMCs. These receptors were obtained from a woman aged 50 to 60 in good health and CMV-seronegative.

The V and J genes are TRBV30 and TRBJ1-3; D is ambiguous. Trimming took 2 bases from V and 0 from J, leaving 17 bases between them. Germline-derived CDR1 and CDR2 are GTSNPN and SVGIG (reference sequence). The CDR3 loop spans 17 amino acids. DNA for the CDR3: TGTGCCTGGAGTACACGGCGGGCCTCGATCTCTGGAAACACCATATATTTT. As protein: CAWSTRRASISGNTIYF.

The V and J genes are TRBV5-1 and TRBJ2-7; D perhaps matches TRBD2 (6 bases). Germline loops: CDR1 SGHRS, CDR2 YFSETQ. Deletions cut 2 bases from V and 0 bases from J, with 9 bases between. The CDR3 is 14 residues long. The CDR3 reads CASSFGGASYEQYF. CDR3 DNA: TGCGCCAGCAGCTTCGGGGGAGCCTCCTACGAGCAGTACTTC.

This chain connects TRBV27 to TRBJ2-1, with D unclear. The length of the CDR3 is 15 residues. V was cut by 3 bases and J by 11 bases, with 20 bases left in between. Germline V gene lookup returns CDR1 MNHEY and CDR2 SMNVEV (reference sequence). The CDR3 DNA is TGTGCCAGCAGTTTGTCCAGGCCCAAGTTAGGTAAGCAGTTCTTC. This gives the protein CASSLSRPKLGKQFF.

The gene calls are TRBV7-3 and TRBJ2-7; possibly TRBD2 for D (6 bases). Germline V gene sequence: CDR1 SGHTA, CDR2 FQGTGA. The CDR3 length is 15 residues. Trimming took 5 bases from V and 0 from J, leaving 14 bases between them. The CDR3 coding sequence is TGTGCCAGCAGCCTCGGGTACGGGAGCTCCTACGAGCAGTACTTC. Protein product: CASSLGYGSSYEQYF.

V is TRBV30 and J is TRBJ2-7; 8 bases match TRBD1. Per the germline V gene, CDR1 is GTSNPN and CDR2 is SVGIG (reference sequence). This CDR3 has 17 residues. The junction had 12 bases not matched to a gene; V was cut back by 2 bases and J by 0 bases. The CDR3 spells CAWSLTGAALSSYEQYF. The CDR3 nucleotides read TGTGCCTGGAGTCTGACAGGGGCAGCGTTGAGCTCCTACGAGCAGTACTTC.

The chain carries TRBV5-4 and TRBJ2-5, with 14 bases identical to TRBD2. The germline V gene encodes CDR1 SGHNT and CDR2 YYREEE (reference sequence). This CDR3 has 15 amino acids. The trim removed 3 bases at V and 5 bases at J, leaving 3 bases unmatched. For the CDR3, the DNA is TGTGCCAGCAGCTGGACTAGCGGGAGGACGGAGACCCAGTACTTC. It is translated as CASSWTSGRTETQYF.

This clone was detected once. The rearrangement uses TRBV4-2 and TRBJ2-1, with 9 bases aligning to TRBD2. CDR1 and CDR2 from the germline V gene are LGHNA and YNFKEQ. CDR3 size: 13 residues. With V trimmed by 4 bases and J by 7 bases, 2 bases remained unmatched. CDR3 in DNA: TGTGCCAGCAGCCCCGCGGGGGGGAATGAGCAGTTCTTC. It specifies CASSPAGGNEQFF.

V usage is TRBV28 and J usage is TRBJ1-3; no definite D call. Trimming took 7 bases from V and 8 from J, leaving 12 bases between them. The germline CDR1 and CDR2 sequences are MDHEN and SYDVKM. The CDR3 consists of 12 residues. The CDR3 reads CASTANADTIYF. The CDR3 DNA is TGTGCCAGCACCGCCAATGCGGACACCATATATTTT.

This chain connects TRBV2 to TRBJ1-6; D perhaps matches TRBD1 (5 bases). V was pared by 6 bases and J by 8 bases, with 11 bases between. CDR1 and CDR2 (germline): SNHLY, FYNNEI. This CDR3 contains 13 residues. CDR3 in amino acids: CASRGHSHSPLHF. The CDR3 nucleotides read TGTGCCAGCAGGGGGCACTCCCATTCACCCCTCCACTTT.

V gene TRBV5-1 combines with J gene TRBJ2-2; 11 bases map to TRBD2. The CDR3 is 14 residues long. V lost 7 bases, J lost 7 bases, and 6 bases stayed unmatched. Germline V lookup: CDR1 SGHRS, CDR2 YFSETQ. CDR3: CASRLAGPSGELFF. DNA of the CDR3: TGCGCCAGCCGACTAGCGGGACCGAGCGGGGAGCTGTTTTTT.

Concerning this clone itself: In the same sample, other DNA sequences code for this CDR3. V usage is TRBV5-1 and J usage is TRBJ2-5; D remains ambiguous. The CDR3 consists of 14 residues. Germline loops: CDR1 SGHRS, CDR2 YFSETQ. V dropped 0 bases and J dropped 1 base, with 7 bases sitting between them. The CDR3 DNA reads as TGCGCCAGCAGCTTGGGGGCAGGCCAAGAGACCCAGTACTTC. Protein sequence: CASSLGAGQETQYF.

J is TRBJ1-2 and V is TRBV6-1; 9 positions agree with TRBD1. Germline CDR1 MNHNS, CDR2 SASEGT. CDR3 length: 13 residues. V lost 6 bases and J lost 7; bases outside the gene matches: 6. CDR3 region: CASRGTGKTGYTF. CDR3 bases: TGTGCCAGCAGAGGGACAGGGAAGACTGGCTACACCTTC.

The chain carries TRBV18 and TRBJ2-3; D unresolved. The CDR3 contains 12 residues. Germline CDR1 reads KGHSH; CDR2 reads LQKENI. V gave up 4 bases and J gave up 4 bases, with 6 bases separating them. CDR3 DNA sequence: TGTGCCAGCTCACAAGCTGCAGATACGCAGTATTTT. Amino acids: CASSQAADTQYF. Drawing the rest from reference TRBV18 and TRBJ2-3, the complete variable domain is NAGVMQNPRHLVRRRGQEARLRCSPMKGHSHVYWYRQLPEEGLKFMVYLQKENIIDESGMPKERFSAEFPKEGPSILRIQQVVRGDSAAYFCASSQAADTQYFGPGTRLTVL.

This clone was recorded once. This CDR3 is CASSQDRQGRNEKLFF. The DNA of the CDR3 is TGTGCCAGCAGCCAAGATCGGCAGGGCCGGAATGAAAAACTGTTTTTT. The genes are TRBV4-2 and TRBJ1-4, with D maybe TRBD1 (5 bases). V lost 0 bases, J lost 5 bases, and 13 bases lay in between. Looked up from germline, CDR1 is LGHNA and CDR2 is YNFKEQ. The CDR3 has 16 residues.

This chain uses TRBV11-2 with TRBJ2-1, with a tentative D call TRBD1 (6 bases). Looked up from germline, CDR1 is SGHAT and CDR2 is FQNNGV. The length of the CDR3 is 16 residues. Trimming removed 5 bases at V and 0 bases at J, with 14 bases between. The CDR3 region is CASSQDRSSSYNEQFF. CDR3 sequence (DNA): TGTGCCAGCAGCCAAGACAGGTCCAGCTCCTACAATGAGCAGTTCTTC.

The rearrangement uses TRBV11-2 and TRBJ1-1; D is ambiguous. Trimming pared 0 bases from V and 0 bases from J, leaving 8 bases between. This CDR3 region has 15 residues. Germline V CDR1 and CDR2: SGHAT, FQNNGV. CDR3 in amino acids: CASSLEAGMNTEAFF. CDR3 bases: TGTGCCAGCAGCTTAGAGGCGGGGATGAACACTGAAGCTTTCTTT.

The CDR3 loop is CASSRGQRNQPQHF. In DNA form, the CDR3 reads TGTGCCAGCAGTCGAGGACAGCGCAATCAGCCCCAGCATTTT. The chain carries TRBV6-5 and TRBJ1-5, with D perhaps TRBD1 (6 bases). Germline values: CDR1 MNHEY, CDR2 SVGAGI. The germline V and J ends were trimmed by 5 bases and 2 bases, with 10 bases remaining between them. The CDR3 is made up of 14 amino acids.

The chain couples TRBV7-2 to TRBJ2-5; D unclear. V was pared by 0 bases and J by 5 bases, with 7 bases between. Germline values: CDR1 SGHTA, CDR2 FQGNSA. This CDR3 contains 13 residues. CDR3 residues: CASSLAGLETQYF. The CDR3 DNA follows: TGTGCCAGCAGCTTAGCCGGGTTGGAGACCCAGTACTTC.

This rearrangement joins TRBV5-5 to TRBJ1-1; D unclear. With 1 base removed from V and 2 bases from J, the gap between germline ends came to 9 bases. This CDR3 region has 14 residues. Per germline, CDR1 SGHKS and CDR2 YYEKEE (reference sequence). CDR3 nucleotide sequence: TGTGCCAGCAGCTTGCTAGCGGGAAACACTGAAGCTTTCTTT. Encoded protein: CASSLLAGNTEAFF.

The chain links TRBV5-1 to TRBJ2-3, with a tentative D call TRBD1 (5 bases). Germline V gene lookup returns CDR1 SGHRS and CDR2 YFSETQ. The CDR3 has 12 residues. V was clipped by 5 bases and J by 2 bases, with 6 bases between them. The CDR3 protein is CASRDNTDTQYF. CDR3 in DNA: TGCGCCAGCAGGGACAACACAGATACGCAGTATTTT.